Each of the 17 T cell receptor beta chains below was sequenced from the same sample in a study of blood T cell repertoires in COVID-19. Using immunoSEQ multiplex PCR, the repertoire was profiled, and TCRdb retains in-frame clones only, with some absent. This sample has roughly 55,000 clones, with roughly 79% found just once. The source material was peripheral blood. These TCRs come from a human donor with active or convalescent COVID-19. The donor label of this sample is uncertain.

This clone was seen once. The chain employs TRBV6-1 and TRBJ2-7, with TRBD1 identical over 7 bases. The CDR3 contains 18 residues. V lost 2 bases and J lost 1; bases outside the gene matches: 14. Germline lookup yields CDR1 MNHNS and CDR2 SASEGT. The CDR3 reads CASSEQLEQGLPSYEQYF. The CDR3 DNA follows: TGTGCCAGCAGTGAACAACTTGAACAGGGGCTTCCATCCTACGAGCAGTACTTC.

The chain uses TRBV4-2 and TRBJ2-6; 12 bases fit TRBD2. Germline CDR1 LGHNA, CDR2 YNFKEQ. V shed 5 bases, J shed 0 bases, and the junction held 11 bases outside the gene matches. CDR3 length: 20 residues. The DNA of the CDR3 is TGTGCCAGCAGCAAACCGGGACTAGCGGGTTATCTCTCTGGGGCCAACGTCCTGACTTTC. It encodes CASSKPGLAGYLSGANVLTF.

A few counts support this clone. The chain links TRBV5-4 to TRBJ2-7; D may be TRBD2 (6 bases). This CDR3 has 15 residues. The V gene's germline CDR1 is SGHNT and CDR2 YYREEE (reference sequence). V was cut by 4 bases and J by 2 bases, with 16 bases left in between. The CDR3 here is CASSTNPPGAYEQYF. As DNA, the CDR3 is TGTGCCAGCAGCACGAACCCCCCGGGAGCCTACGAGCAGTACTTC.

The chain combines TRBV6-5 with TRBJ2-5; 8 bases are a match to TRBD2. V lost 6 bases to trimming and J lost 5 bases; unmatched junction nucleotides: 11. Germline lookup yields CDR1 MNHEY and CDR2 SVGAGI. The CDR3 spans 15 residues. CDR3 DNA sequence: TGTGCCAGCAGGACCTCAGCGGGAGTCCCGGAGACCCAGTACTTC. Amino acids: CASRTSAGVPETQYF.

V and J are TRBV28 and TRBJ2-5, with D perhaps matching TRBD1 (5 bases). Germline assignment: CDR1 MDHEN and CDR2 SYDVKM. CDR3 length: 15 amino acids. The V end lost 2 bases, the J end lost 5 bases, and 15 bases lay between the germline ends. The CDR3 sequence: CASSLGGNWGETQYF. Here the CDR3 DNA reads TGTGCCAGCAGTTTAGGTGGCAACTGGGGCGAGACCCAGTACTTC.

V usage is TRBV28 and J usage is TRBJ2-2, with D possibly matching TRBD2 (6 bases). The germline CDR1 and CDR2 sequences are MDHEN and SYDVKM. The CDR3 runs 13 residues. V dropped 6 bases and J dropped 6 bases, with 11 bases sitting between them. The CDR3 sequence: CASSRREAGELFF. In DNA, the CDR3 is TGTGCCAGCAGCCGTAGGGAGGCCGGGGAGCTGTTTTTT.

This rearrangement joins TRBV5-6 to TRBJ2-1, with 13 nucleotides matching TRBD2. This CDR3 comprises 16 residues. J gave up 9 bases and V 0 bases, and 6 bases lay outside the gene matches. Looked up from germline, CDR1 is SGHDT and CDR2 is YYEEEE. CDR3 in DNA: TGTGCCAGCAGCTTGGCCCAACTAGCGGGAGGGGTTGAGCAGTTCTTC. This sequence encodes CASSLAQLAGGVEQFF.

The rearrangement uses TRBV20-1 and TRBJ1-2; weak D call: TRBD1 (5 bases). This CDR3 contains 13 residues. Trimming took off 3 bases at V and 8 bases at J, with 16 bases between the two ends. Germline CDR1 and CDR2: DFQATT and SNEGSKA (reference sequence). CDR3 in DNA: TGCAGTGCTAGTGTTCTGGGCCAGGGCGGCTACACCTTC. Translated, it gives CSASVLGQGGYTF.

The CDR3 region is CASETGGVSNQPQHF. In DNA, the CDR3 is TGTGCCAGCGAAACAGGGGGCGTTAGCAATCAGCCCCAGCATTTT. The V call is TRBV19, the J call TRBJ1-5; 9 bases align to TRBD1. The ends lost 9 bases at V and 0 bases at J; junction bases unmatched: 6. Per germline, CDR1 LNHDA and CDR2 SQIVND (reference sequence). The CDR3 has 15 residues.

The chain combines TRBV4-3 with TRBJ1-1; the D gene is possibly TRBD1 (6 bases). CDR1 and CDR2 from the germline V gene are LGHNA and YSLEER. The CDR3 is 15 residues long. Trimming took off 1 base at V and 2 bases at J, with 11 bases between the two ends. CDR3 loop: CASSQVGRGNTEAFF. The CDR3, as DNA: TGCGCCAGCAGCCAAGTGGGCAGGGGCAACACTGAAGCTTTCTTT.

V is TRBV24-1 and J is TRBJ2-3; TRBD2 agrees at 12 bases. V gave up 3 bases and J gave up 4 bases; unmatched junction bases: 4. CDR1 is KGHDR, CDR2 SFDVKD, per germline. CDR3 size: 16 residues. The CDR3 DNA follows: TGTGCCACCAGTGATATAGGACTAGCGGGATCAGATACGCAGTATTTT. Protein product: CATSDIGLAGSDTQYF.

The chain recombines TRBV7-2 with TRBJ2-1; TRBD1 matches 8 bases. CDR1 and CDR2 (germline): SGHTA, FQGNSA. Trimming took 3 bases from V and 3 from J; bases not matched to a gene: 4. The CDR3 has 15 amino acids. For the CDR3, the DNA is TGTGCCAGCAGCTTCGGACAGGGAAACTACAATGAGCAGTTCTTC. Translated, it gives CASSFGQGNYNEQFF.

V usage is TRBV19 and J usage is TRBJ1-1; D call uncertain. Germline assignment: CDR1 LNHDA and CDR2 SQIVND (reference sequence). The V and J ends lost 8 bases and 0 bases respectively, with 19 bases between them. The CDR3 has 16 residues. The CDR3, as DNA: TGTGCCAGTCGGAGGAGGGAGGGAAGCATGAACACTGAAGCTTTCTTT. Amino acid sequence: CASRRREGSMNTEAFF.

This chain uses TRBV10-3 with TRBJ1-2; unclear D gene. Germline V lookup: CDR1 ENHRY, CDR2 SYGVKD. V lost 6 bases to trimming and J lost 0 bases, with 5 bases between them. This CDR3 spans 12 amino acids. Here the CDR3 reads CAIRSANYGYTF. CDR3 sequence (DNA): TGTGCCATCAGGTCAGCTAACTATGGCTACACCTTC.

The chain recombines TRBV5-1 with TRBJ2-7; 10 bases fit TRBD2. CDR1 and CDR2 (germline): SGHRS, YFSETQ. This CDR3 comprises 14 residues. V was pared by 4 bases and J by 6 bases, with 7 bases of the junction left unmatched. CDR3 in amino acids: CASSRTSGSAEQYF. The CDR3 coding sequence is TGCGCCAGCAGCCGGACTAGCGGTTCAGCCGAGCAGTACTTC.

The table lists this clone with a count of one. The chain links TRBV14 to TRBJ2-2; 9 bases match TRBD2. There are 15 residues in the CDR3. V lost 1 base, J lost 6 bases, and 3 bases stayed unmatched. Germline CDR1 and CDR2: SGHDN and FVKESK. Here the CDR3 reads CASSQGLAAAGELFF. CDR3 bases: TGTGCCAGCAGCCAAGGACTAGCGGCAGCCGGGGAGCTGTTTTTT.

The V call is TRBV28, the J call TRBJ2-7; tentative D call: TRBD1 (6 bases). This CDR3 has 13 residues. Germline lookup yields CDR1 MDHEN and CDR2 SYDVKM. V was clipped by 6 bases and J by 6 bases, with 15 bases between them. The CDR3: CASSLRTGPEQYF. The CDR3 DNA follows: TGTGCCAGCAGCCTCCGTACAGGGCCCGAGCAGTACTTC.